The 8 T cell receptor beta chains reported below all come from one sample, sequenced in a study of cytomegalovirus exposure and HLA in healthy donors. PCR used 60 Vbeta primers and 13 Jbeta primers. Clones were sequenced by immunoSEQ multiplex PCR, and TCRdb holds only the in-frame ones, with some missing. The data contain a few hundred thousand clones, over 60% of them singletons. Sequences were obtained from PBMCs. These receptors all stem from a man between 18 and 29 years old in good health and CMV-seronegative.

The J gene is TRBJ2-7, the V gene TRBV9; D gene uncertain. The V end lost 0 bases, the J end lost 0 bases, and 4 bases lay between the germline ends. CDR1 is SGDLS and CDR2 is YYNGEE in the germline V gene. The CDR3 is 13 residues long. CDR3 coding DNA: TGTGCCAGCAGCGTAGACAGCTCCTACGAGCAGTACTTC. It translates to CASSVDSSYEQYF.

This clone appeared a single time. The rearrangement links TRBV28 to TRBJ2-5; 9 nucleotides line up with TRBD1. Germline lookup yields CDR1 MDHEN and CDR2 SYDVKM. The CDR3 covers 17 residues. V lost 3 bases to trimming and J lost 7 bases; unmatched junction nucleotides: 15. CDR3 sequence: CASSFSGWDREELTQYF. The DNA for the CDR3 is TGTGCCAGCAGTTTCTCCGGCTGGGACAGGGAGGAGTTGACCCAGTACTTC. The full variable domain, in which reference TRBV28 and TRBJ2-5 provide the parts outside the CDR3, is DVKVTQSSRYLVKRTGEKVFLECVQDMDHENMFWYRQDPGLGLRLIYFSYDVKMKEKGDIPEGYSVSREKKERFSLILESASTNQTSMYLCASSFSGWDREELTQYFGPGTRLLVL.

In this sample, this clone turned up a few times. This chain links TRBV10-2 with TRBJ1-5, with D unresolved. Germline CDR1 WSHSY, CDR2 SAAADI. The CDR3 runs 14 residues. Trimming shortened V by 4 bases and J by 0 bases, and 7 bases separated the two germline ends. CDR3 protein: CASSGSYSNQPQHF. The CDR3, as DNA: TGCGCCAGCAGTGGGAGTTATAGCAATCAGCCCCAGCATTTT.

The genes are TRBV15 and TRBJ1-1; a possible D gene is TRBD1 (5 bases). V was shortened by 5 bases and J by 1 base, with 8 bases between the two germline ends. Germline CDR1 and CDR2: LNHNV and YYDKDF (reference sequence). The CDR3 sequence is 13 residues long. CDR3 sequence reads: CATSGTGNTEAFF. CDR3 bases: TGTGCCACCAGCGGTACAGGGAACACTGAAGCTTTCTTT.

As concerns this clone: A read error may produce the germline difference seen at one junction end. Written as DNA, the CDR3 is TGTGCTAGCAGCCCCACAACTGGAAACACCATATATTTT. It encodes CASSPTTGNTIYF. The chain carries TRBV7-7 and TRBJ1-3, with D uncertain. This CDR3 comprises 13 residues. The germline CDR1 and CDR2 sequences are SSHAT and FNYEAQ (reference sequence).

Remarks on this clone: An end of the junction differs from the germline gene, which may be a read error. The J gene is TRBJ1-2, the V gene TRBV15, with D unclear. From germline, CDR1 is LNHNV and CDR2 YYDKDF (reference sequence). This CDR3 has 15 amino acids. The CDR3 loop is CATSGEGALNYGYTF. Here the CDR3 DNA reads TGTGCCACCAGCGGAGAGGGAGCGCTGAACTATGGCTACACCTTC. Filled out from reference TRBV15 and TRBJ1-2, the complete variable domain reads DAMVIQNPRYQVTQFGKPVTLSCSQTLNHNVMYWYQQKSSQAPKLLFHYYDKDFNNEADTPDNFQSRRPNTSFCFLDIRSPGLGDTAMYLCATSGEGALNYGYTFGSGTRLTVV.

V is TRBV15 and J is TRBJ2-1, with 7 bases matching TRBD2. The CDR3 is 13 residues long. V shed 1 base, J shed 13 bases, and the junction held 7 bases outside the gene matches. Germline V gene data show CDR1 as LNHNV and CDR2 as YYDKDF (reference sequence). DNA of the CDR3: TGTGCCACCAGCAGAGGGCTAGCGGCAAGTCAGTTCTTC. Translating gives CATSRGLAASQFF.

The chain recombines TRBV5-8 with TRBJ2-7; 13 bases map to TRBD2. The CDR3 extends over 17 amino acids. The germline CDR1 and CDR2 sequences are SGHTS and YDEGEE. V lost 2 bases to trimming and J lost 1 base; unmatched junction nucleotides: 6. The CDR3 DNA sequence: TGTGCCAGCAGCTTCGCAGGACTAGCGGGAGAGTCCTACGAGCAGTACTTC. Protein sequence: CASSFAGLAGESYEQYF.